This entry concerns a single T cell receptor (beta chain). This sample was taken from a study of blood T cell repertoires in COVID-19. For the study at large: Samples came from the United States, Italy and Spain, spanning acute and convalescent COVID-19. PBMCs, B-cell-depleted T cells, or T cells were the source of the cDNA or gDNA that made up the material.

Clones were sequenced by immunoSEQ multiplex PCR, and TCRdb holds only the in-frame ones, with some missing. Of 90,000 or so clones in the sample, about 91% were seen once. The sample was peripheral blood. The receptor was isolated from a human donor with active COVID-19. The donor label of this sample is uncertain.

The CDR3 sequence is CASSFTRNNEQFF. The CDR3 region has the DNA TGTGCCAGCAGTTTCACCAGAAACAATGAGCAGTTCTTC. The chain carries TRBV27 and TRBJ2-1; unclear D gene. The CDR3 spans 13 residues. From germline, CDR1 is MNHEY and CDR2 SMNVEV (reference sequence). V lost 3 bases, J lost 5 bases, and 8 bases lay in between.